This is a list of T cell receptor beta chains from one sample in a study of cytotoxic CD8 clonotypes in ibrutinib-treated CLL. Sequenced by immunoSEQ multiplex PCR; TCRdb stores in-frame clones only, minus some. The data contain roughly 53,000 clones, roughly 58% of them singletons. Sequenced material: PBMCs, taken at disease progression, from a patient treated with ibrutinib. These receptors were obtained from a human donor with chronic lymphocytic leukemia. Each CDR3 is given with its conserved first and last residue. The D gene is left open where the match is weak.

TRBV6-5	-	TRBJ1-3	15	CASSYSSGSGNTIYF
TRBV4-2	-	TRBJ1-3	15	CASSQDRGSGNTIYF
TRBV27	-	TRBJ2-5	14	CASSLLAGGETQYF
TRBV5-5	TRBD1	TRBJ1-1	13	CASRGQGNTEAFF
TRBV7-8	TRBD2	TRBJ2-7	17	CASSLEGFAGGPYEQYF
TRBV27	-	TRBJ1-1	13	CASTTTGLAEAFF
TRBV30	-	TRBJ2-7	15	CAWSSRLVSFYEQYF
TRBV4-1	TRBD2	TRBJ2-7	12	CARTSGSYEQYF
TRBV11-1	-	TRBJ2-1	16	CASSSLSGTSLYEQFF
TRBV14	-	TRBJ1-4	15	CASSQDSPRGEKLFF
TRBV2	TRBD1	TRBJ1-1	13	CASSGQGVSEAFF